This T cell receptor (beta chain) was identified in a study of blood T cell repertoires in COVID-19. Germline V gives CDR1 KGHDR, CDR2 SFDVKD. The CDR3 runs to 13 residues. Trimming at V came to 6 bases and at J to 3 bases, leaving 0 bases not matched to a gene. How the authors handled the data: Estimation of nucleated cell counts relied on the amplification of reference gene primers. Data came from immunoSEQ multiplex PCR; TCRdb stores just in-frame clones and leaves some out. The V and J calls and clone size were taken over from that table, and D and trimming were inferred from the DNA. The sample yields 55,000 to 70,000 clones, roughly nine tenths seen once.

Sequencing input: peripheral blood. V and J are TRBV24-1 and TRBJ2-3, with 9 bases that match TRBD2. The clonotype was recovered from a woman between 65 and 79 years old with active COVID-19. CDR3 protein: CATSTSGTDTQYF. DNA for the CDR3: TGTGCCACCAGTACTAGCGGGACAGATACGCAGTATTTT.